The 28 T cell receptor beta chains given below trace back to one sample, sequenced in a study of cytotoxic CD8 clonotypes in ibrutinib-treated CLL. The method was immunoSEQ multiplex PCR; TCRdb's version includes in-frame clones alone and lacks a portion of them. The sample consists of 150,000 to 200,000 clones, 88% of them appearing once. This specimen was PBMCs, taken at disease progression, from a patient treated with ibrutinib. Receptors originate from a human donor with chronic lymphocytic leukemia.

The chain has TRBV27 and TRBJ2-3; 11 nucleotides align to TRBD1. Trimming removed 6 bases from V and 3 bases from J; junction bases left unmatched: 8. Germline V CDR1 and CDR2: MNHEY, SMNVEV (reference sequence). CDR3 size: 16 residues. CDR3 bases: TGTGCCAGCAGCCCCTTGGACAGGGGGCAAACAGATACGCAGTATTTT. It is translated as CASSPLDRGQTDTQYF.

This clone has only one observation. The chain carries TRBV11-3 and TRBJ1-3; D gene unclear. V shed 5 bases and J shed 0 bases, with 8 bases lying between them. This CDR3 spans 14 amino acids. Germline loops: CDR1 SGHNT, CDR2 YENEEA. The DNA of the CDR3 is TGTGCCAGCAGCCCCCTTGACTCTGGAAACACCATATATTTT. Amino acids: CASSPLDSGNTIYF.

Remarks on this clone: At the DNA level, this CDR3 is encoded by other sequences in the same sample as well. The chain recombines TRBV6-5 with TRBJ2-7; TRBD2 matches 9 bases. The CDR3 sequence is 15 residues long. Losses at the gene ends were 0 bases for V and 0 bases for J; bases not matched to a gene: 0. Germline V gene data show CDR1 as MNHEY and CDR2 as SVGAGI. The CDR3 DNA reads TGTGCCAGCAGTTACTCTAGCGGGAGCTCCTACGAGCAGTACTTC. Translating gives CASSYSSGSSYEQYF.

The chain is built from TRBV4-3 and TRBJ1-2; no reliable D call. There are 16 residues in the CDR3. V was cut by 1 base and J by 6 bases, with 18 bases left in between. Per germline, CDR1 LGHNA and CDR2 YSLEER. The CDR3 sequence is CASSQGNRYIRDGYTF. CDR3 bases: TGCGCCAGCAGCCAAGGGAACCGGTACATTCGAGATGGCTACACCTTC.

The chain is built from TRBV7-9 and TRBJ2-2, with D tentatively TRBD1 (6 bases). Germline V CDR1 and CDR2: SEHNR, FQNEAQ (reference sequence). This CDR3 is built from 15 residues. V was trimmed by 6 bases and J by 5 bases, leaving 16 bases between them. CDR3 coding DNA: TGTGCCAGCAGACCCCAGACAGGTTTGACCGGGGAGCTGTTTTTT. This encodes CASRPQTGLTGELFF.

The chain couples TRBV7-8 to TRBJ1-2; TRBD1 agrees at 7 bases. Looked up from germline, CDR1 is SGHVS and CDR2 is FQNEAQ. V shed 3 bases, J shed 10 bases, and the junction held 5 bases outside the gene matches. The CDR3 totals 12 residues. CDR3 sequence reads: CASSLIRGVYTF. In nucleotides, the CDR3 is TGTGCCAGCAGCTTGATCAGGGGGGTCTACACCTTC.

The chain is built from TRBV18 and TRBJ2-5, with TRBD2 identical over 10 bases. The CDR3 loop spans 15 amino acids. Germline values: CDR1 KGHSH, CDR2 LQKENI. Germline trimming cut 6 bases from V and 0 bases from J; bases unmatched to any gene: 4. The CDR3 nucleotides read TGTGCCAGCTCCCCGACTAGCGGGTACCAAGAGACCCAGTACTTC. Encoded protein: CASSPTSGYQETQYF.

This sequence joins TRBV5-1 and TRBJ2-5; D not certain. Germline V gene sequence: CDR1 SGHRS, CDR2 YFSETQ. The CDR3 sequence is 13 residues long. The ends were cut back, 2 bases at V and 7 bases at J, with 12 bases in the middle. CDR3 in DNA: TGCGCCAGCAGCTTAATGGATACCGGGACCCAGTACTTC. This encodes CASSLMDTGTQYF.

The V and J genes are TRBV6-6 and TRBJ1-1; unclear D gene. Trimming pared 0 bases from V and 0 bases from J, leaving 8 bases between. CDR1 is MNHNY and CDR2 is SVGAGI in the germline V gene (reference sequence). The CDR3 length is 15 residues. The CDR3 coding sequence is TGTGCCAGCAGTTACTCTATGGTCATGAACACTGAAGCTTTCTTT. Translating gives CASSYSMVMNTEAFF.

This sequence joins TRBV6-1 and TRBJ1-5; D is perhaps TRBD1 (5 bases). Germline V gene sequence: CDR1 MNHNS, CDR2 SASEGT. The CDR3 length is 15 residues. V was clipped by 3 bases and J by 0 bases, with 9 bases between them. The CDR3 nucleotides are TGTGCCAGCAGTGAGACAGATTATAGCAATCAGCCCCAGCATTTT. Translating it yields CASSETDYSNQPQHF.

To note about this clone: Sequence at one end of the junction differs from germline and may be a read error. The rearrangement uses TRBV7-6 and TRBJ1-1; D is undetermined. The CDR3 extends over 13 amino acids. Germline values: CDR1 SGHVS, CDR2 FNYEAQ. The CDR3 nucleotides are TGTGCCAGCAGCCCCCAGCCGAACGCTGAAGCTTTCTTT. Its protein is CASSPQPNAEAFF.

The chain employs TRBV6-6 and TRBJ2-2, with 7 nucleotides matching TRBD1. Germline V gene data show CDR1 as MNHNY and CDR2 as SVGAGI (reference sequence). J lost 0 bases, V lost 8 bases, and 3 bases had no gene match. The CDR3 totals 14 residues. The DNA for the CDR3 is TGTGCCAGCTTTGACAGGGCGAACACCGGGGAGCTGTTTTTT. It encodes CASFDRANTGELFF.

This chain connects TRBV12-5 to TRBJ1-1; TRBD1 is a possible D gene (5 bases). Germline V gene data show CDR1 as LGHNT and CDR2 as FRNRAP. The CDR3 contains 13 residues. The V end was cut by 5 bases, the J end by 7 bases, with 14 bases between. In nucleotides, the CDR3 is TGTGCTAGTGGTATAGGGACGGGTTTTGAAGCTTTCTTT. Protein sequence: CASGIGTGFEAFF.

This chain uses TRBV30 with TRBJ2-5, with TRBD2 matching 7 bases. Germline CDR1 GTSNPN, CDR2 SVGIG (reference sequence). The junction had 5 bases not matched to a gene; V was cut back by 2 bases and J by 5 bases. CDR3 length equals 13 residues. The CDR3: CAWSSTSWETQYF. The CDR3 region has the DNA TGTGCCTGGAGTTCGACTAGCTGGGAGACCCAGTACTTC.

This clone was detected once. The CDR3 loop reads CASSFGRTNTGELFF. CDR3 bases: TGTGCCAGCAGTTTTGGACGGACGAACACCGGGGAGCTGTTTTTT. The chain links TRBV28 to TRBJ2-2; no clear D gene. CDR1 and CDR2 from the germline V gene are MDHEN and SYDVKM. The CDR3 has 15 residues. The germline V and J ends were trimmed by 3 bases and 0 bases, with 8 bases remaining between them.

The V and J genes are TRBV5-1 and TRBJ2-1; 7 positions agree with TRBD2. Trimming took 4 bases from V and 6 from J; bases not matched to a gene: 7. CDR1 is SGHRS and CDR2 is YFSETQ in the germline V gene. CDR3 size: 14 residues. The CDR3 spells CASSVEREPNEQFF. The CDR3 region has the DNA TGCGCCAGCAGCGTCGAGCGGGAACCCAATGAGCAGTTCTTC.

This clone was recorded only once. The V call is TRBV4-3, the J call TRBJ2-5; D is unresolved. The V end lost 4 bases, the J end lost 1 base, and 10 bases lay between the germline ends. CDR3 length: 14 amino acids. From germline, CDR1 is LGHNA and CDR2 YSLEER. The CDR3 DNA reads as TGCGCCAGCAGCCCAGCGATAGTCCAAGAGACCCAGTACTTC. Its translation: CASSPAIVQETQYF.

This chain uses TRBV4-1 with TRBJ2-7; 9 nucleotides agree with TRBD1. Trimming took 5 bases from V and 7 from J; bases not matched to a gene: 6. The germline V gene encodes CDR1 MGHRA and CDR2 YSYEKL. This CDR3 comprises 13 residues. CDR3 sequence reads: CASSAGTGREQYF. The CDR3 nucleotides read TGCGCCAGCAGCGCAGGGACAGGGAGGGAGCAGTACTTC.

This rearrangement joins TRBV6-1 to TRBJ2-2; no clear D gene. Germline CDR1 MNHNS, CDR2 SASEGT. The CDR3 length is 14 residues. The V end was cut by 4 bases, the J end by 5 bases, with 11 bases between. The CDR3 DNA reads TGTGCCAGCAGTGTACCGTGGGGAACCGGGGAGCTGTTTTTT. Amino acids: CASSVPWGTGELFF.

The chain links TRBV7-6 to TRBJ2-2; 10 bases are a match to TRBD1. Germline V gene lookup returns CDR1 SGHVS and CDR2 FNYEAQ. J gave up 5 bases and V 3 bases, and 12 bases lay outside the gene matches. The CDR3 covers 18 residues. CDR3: CASSFIRRGQGTTGELFF. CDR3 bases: TGTGCCAGCAGCTTTATTCGGAGGGGACAGGGGACAACCGGGGAGCTGTTTTTT.

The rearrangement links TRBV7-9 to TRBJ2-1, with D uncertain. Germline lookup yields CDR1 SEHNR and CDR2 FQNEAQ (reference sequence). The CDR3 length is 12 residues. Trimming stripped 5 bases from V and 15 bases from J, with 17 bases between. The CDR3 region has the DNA TGTGCCAGCAGCCTACAAATAGCCGTTCTGTTCTTC. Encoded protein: CASSLQIAVLFF.

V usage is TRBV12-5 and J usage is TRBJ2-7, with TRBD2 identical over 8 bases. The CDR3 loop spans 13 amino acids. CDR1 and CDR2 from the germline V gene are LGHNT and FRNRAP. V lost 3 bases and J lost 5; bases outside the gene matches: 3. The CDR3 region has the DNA TGTGCTAGTGGTTTAAGCGGGAGAAACGAGCAGTACTTC. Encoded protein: CASGLSGRNEQYF.

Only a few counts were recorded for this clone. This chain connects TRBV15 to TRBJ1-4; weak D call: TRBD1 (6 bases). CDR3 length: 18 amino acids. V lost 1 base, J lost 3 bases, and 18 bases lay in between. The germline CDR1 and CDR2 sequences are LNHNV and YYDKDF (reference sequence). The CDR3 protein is CATSRATLEQGPNEKLFF. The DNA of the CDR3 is TGTGCCACCAGCAGAGCCACACTAGAACAGGGACCTAATGAAAAACTGTTTTTT.

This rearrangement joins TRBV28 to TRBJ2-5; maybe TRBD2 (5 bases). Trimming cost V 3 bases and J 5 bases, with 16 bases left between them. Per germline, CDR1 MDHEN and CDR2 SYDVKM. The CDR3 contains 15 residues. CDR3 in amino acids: CASSFLDRPGETQYF. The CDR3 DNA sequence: TGTGCCAGCAGTTTTCTAGACCGCCCGGGGGAGACCCAGTACTTC.

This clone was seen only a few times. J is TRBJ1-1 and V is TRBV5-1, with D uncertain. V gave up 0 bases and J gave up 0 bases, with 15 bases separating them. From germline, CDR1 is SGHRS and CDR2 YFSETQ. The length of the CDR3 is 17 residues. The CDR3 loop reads CASSLVMERGMNTEAFF. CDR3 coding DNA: TGCGCCAGCAGCTTGGTAATGGAACGTGGAATGAACACTGAAGCTTTCTTT. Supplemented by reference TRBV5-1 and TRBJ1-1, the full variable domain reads KAGVTQTPRYLIKTRGQQVTLSCSPISGHRSVSWYQQTPGQGLQFLFEYFSETQRNKGNFPGRFSGRQFSNSRSEMNVSTLELGDSALYLCASSLVMERGMNTEAFFGQGTRLTVV.

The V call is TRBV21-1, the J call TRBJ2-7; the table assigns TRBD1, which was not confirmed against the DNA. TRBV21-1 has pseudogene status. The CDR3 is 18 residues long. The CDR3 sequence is CASSKEVTRDREAVEQYF. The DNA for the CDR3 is TGTGCCAGCAGCAAGGAGGTCACCCGGGACAGAGAAGCGGTCGAGCAGTACTTC.

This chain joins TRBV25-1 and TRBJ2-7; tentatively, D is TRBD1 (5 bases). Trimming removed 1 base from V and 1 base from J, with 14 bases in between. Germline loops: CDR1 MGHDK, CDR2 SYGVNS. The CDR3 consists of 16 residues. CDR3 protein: CASSEWGTVDSYEQYF. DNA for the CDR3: TGTGCCAGCAGTGAATGGGGCACAGTTGATTCCTACGAGCAGTACTTC.

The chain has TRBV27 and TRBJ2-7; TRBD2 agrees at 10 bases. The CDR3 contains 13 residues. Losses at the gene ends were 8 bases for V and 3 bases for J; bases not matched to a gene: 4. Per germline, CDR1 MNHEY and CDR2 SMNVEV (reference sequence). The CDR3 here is CASARTSGYEQYF. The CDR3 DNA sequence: TGTGCCAGCGCCAGGACTAGCGGCTACGAGCAGTACTTC.